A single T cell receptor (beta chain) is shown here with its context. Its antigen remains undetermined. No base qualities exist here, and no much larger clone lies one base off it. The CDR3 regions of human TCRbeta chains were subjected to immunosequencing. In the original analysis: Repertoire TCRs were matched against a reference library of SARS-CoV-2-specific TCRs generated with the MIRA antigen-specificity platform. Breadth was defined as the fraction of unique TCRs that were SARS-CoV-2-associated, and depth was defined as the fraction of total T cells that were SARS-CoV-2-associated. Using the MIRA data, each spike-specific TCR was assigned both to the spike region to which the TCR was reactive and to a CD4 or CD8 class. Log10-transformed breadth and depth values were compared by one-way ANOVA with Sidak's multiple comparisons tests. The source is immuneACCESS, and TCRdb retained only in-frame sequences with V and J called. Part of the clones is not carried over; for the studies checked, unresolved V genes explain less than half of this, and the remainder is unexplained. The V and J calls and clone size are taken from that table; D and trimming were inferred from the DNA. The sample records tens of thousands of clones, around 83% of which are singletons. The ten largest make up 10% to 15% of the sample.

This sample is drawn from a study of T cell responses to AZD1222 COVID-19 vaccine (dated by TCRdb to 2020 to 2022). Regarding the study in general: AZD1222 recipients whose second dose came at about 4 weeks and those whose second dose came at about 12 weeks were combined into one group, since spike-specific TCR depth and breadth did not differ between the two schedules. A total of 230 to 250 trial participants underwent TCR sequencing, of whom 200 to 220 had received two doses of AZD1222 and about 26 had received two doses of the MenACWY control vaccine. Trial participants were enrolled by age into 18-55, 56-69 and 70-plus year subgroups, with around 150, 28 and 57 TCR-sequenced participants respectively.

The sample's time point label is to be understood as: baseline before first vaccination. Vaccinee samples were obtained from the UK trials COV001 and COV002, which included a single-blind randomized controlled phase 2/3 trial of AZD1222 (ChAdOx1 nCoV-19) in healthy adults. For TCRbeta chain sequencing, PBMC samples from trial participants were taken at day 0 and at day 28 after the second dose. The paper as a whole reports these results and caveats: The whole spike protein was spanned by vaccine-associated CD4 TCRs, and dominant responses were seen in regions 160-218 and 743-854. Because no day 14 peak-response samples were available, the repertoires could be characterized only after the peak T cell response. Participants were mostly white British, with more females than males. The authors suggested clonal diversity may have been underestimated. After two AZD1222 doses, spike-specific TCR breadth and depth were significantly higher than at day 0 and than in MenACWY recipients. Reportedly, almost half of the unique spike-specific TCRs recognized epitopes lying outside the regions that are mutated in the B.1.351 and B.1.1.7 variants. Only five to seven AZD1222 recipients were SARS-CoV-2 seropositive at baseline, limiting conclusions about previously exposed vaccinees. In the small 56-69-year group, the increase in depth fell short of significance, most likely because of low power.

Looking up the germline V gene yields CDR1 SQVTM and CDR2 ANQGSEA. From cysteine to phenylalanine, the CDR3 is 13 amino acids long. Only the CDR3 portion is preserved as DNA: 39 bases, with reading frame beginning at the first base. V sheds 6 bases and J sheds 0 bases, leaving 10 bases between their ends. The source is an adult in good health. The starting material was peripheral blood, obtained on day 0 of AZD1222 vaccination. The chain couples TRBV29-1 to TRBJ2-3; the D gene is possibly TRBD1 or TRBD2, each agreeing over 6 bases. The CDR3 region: CSVEGDSTDTQYF. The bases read TGCAGCGTGGAGGGGGATAGCACAGATACGCAGTATTTT.